This T cell receptor beta chain originates from a study of regulatory and conventional T cells in RAG deficiency. Looking at the study overall: Hypomorphic RAG mutations in CID or atypical SCID frequently accompany autoimmunity.

The assay was immunoSEQ multiplex PCR, and TCRdb's table has in-frame clones only and misses some. Here the sample spans around 6,000 clones, approximately 90% being singletons. Study observations and caveats: Patient subsets had shorter CDR3s; Omenn Treg-Tconv overlap exceeded 80%. Other subsets showed around 9.4-fold reductions, but Treg unique TCR beta sequences fell roughly 110-fold in these patients. These Omenn syndrome Treg sorts may hold peripherally activated cells instead.

This clone has a single count. Its antigen remains unidentified. One end of the junction does not line up with germline, which may come from a read error. Sequences were obtained from CD8+ T cells sorted from blood. The source is a human donor with RAG deficiency presenting as severe combined immunodeficiency.

CDR3 in amino acids: CSARDNIEAFF. CDR3 nucleotides: TGCAGTGCTAGAGACAACATTGAAGCTTTCTTT. V gene TRBV20-1 combines with J gene TRBJ1-1; D is ambiguous. The CDR3 is made up of 11 amino acids. Looked up from germline, CDR1 is DFQATT and CDR2 is SNEGSKA (reference sequence).